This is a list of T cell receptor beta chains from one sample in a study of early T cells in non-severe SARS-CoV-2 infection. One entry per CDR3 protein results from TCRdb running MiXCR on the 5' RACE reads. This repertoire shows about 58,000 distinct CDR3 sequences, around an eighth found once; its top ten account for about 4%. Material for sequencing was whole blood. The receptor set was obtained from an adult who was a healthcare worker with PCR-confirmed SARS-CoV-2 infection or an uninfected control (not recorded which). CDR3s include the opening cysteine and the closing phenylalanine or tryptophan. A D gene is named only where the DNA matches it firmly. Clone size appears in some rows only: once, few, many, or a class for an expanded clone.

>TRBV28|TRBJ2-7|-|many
TGTGCCAGCAGTCCCCTTGCCGAGGGGTACGAGCAGTACTTC
CASSPLAEGYEQYF
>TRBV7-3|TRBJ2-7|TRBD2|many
TGTGCCAGCAGCTATACTACCGGTAGGCTAGCGGGACTCTCCTACGAGCAGTACTTC
CASSYTTGRLAGLSYEQYF
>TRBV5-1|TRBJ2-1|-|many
TGCGCCAGCAGCGGGGTGGCGGGGGCCTATGAGCAGTTCTTC
CASSGVAGAYEQFF
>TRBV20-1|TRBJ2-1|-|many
TGCAGTGCTAGAGATCAAGGGCCGGCGTACAATGAGCAGTTCTTC
CSARDQGPAYNEQFF
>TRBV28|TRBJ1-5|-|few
TGTGCCAGCAGTTTTCACGAGAGCAATCAGCCCCAGCATTTT
CASSFHESNQPQHF
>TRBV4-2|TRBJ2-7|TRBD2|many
TGTGCCAGCAGCCTTCGTTCTAGCGGGGGCGAGCAGTACTTC
CASSLRSSGGEQYF
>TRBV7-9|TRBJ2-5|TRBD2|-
TGTGCCAGCAGCTCCGGGGGGAAGACCCAGTACTTC
CASSSGGKTQYF
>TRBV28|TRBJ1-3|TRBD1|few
TGTGCCAGCACCCCGGCGGGACAGGCCTCTGGAAACACCATATATTTT
CASTPAGQASGNTIYF
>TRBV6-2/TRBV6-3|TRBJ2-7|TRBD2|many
TGTGCCAGCAGACTCGGGACTAGCAGTTACGAGCAGTACTTC
CASRLGTSSYEQYF
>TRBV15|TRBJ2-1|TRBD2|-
TGTGCCACCAGCCCAAAGACTAGCGGGAACTACAATGAGCAGTTCTTC
CATSPKTSGNYNEQFF
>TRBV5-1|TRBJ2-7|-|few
TGCGCCAGCAGCTTCCAAAGGCCCGCCTACGAGCAGTACTTC
CASSFQRPAYEQYF
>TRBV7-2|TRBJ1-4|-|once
TGTGCCAGCAGCTTGCGACACCTTAATGAAAAACTGTTTTTT
CASSLRHLNEKLFF
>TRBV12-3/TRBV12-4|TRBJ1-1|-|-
TGTGCCAGCAGCCTACAGGAGCACACTGAAGCTTTCTTT
CASSLQEHTEAFF
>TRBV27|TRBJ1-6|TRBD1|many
TGTGCCAGCAGCCCGACAGGGTGGAATTCACCCCTCCACTTT
CASSPTGWNSPLHF
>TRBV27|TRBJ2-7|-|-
TGTGCCAGCAGTTCTCCAGCCATGTTCTACGAGCAGTACTTC
CASSSPAMFYEQYF
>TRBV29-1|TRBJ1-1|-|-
TGCAGCGTTACAAGCCATACAGGGAACGGATTAGCTTTCTTT
CSVTSHTGNGLAFF
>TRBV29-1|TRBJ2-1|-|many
TGCAGCGCGAAGGGACTTACGGCCGACAATGAGCAGTTCTTC
CSAKGLTADNEQFF
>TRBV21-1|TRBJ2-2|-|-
-
CASSKKGQGLTPGSCFF
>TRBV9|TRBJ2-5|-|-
TGTGCCAGCAGCGTAGAGGTAGGAGAGACCCAGTACTTC
CASSVEVGETQYF
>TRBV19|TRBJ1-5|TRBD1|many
TGTGCCAGTAGTATGGATGACAGGGATCAGCCCCAGCATTTT
CASSMDDRDQPQHF
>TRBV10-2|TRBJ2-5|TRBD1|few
TGCGCCAGCAAGTCTACAGGGGACCCCTCCCAAGAGACCCAGTACTTC
CASKSTGDPSQETQYF
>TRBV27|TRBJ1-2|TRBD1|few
TGTGCCAGCAGTTTAGGGACAGCCTATGGCTACACCTTC
CASSLGTAYGYTF
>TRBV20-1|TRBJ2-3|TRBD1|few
TGCAGTGCTTCCTCCGTGGACAGGGGTACAGATACGCAGTATTTT
CSASSVDRGTDTQYF
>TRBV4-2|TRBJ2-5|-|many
TGTGCCAGCAGCCAAGGGTCGTCGGGGGAGACCCAGTACTTC
CASSQGSSGETQYF
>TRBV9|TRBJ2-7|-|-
TGTGCCAGCAGCGCGACCCTTTCCGGTCCGGGCTGGGAGGACGAGCAGTACTTC
CASSATLSGPGWEDEQYF
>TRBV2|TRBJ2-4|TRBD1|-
TGTGCCAGCAGTGAAAGGGGGGGACAGGGCAGGAACTTAAGGGACATTCAGTACTTC
CASSERGGQGRNLRDIQYF
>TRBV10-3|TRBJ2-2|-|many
TGTGCCGCCCAACCCGTATCCAGCGGGGAGCTGTTTTTT
CAAQPVSSGELFF
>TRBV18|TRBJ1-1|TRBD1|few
TGTGCCAGCTCACTCGGACAGGGTGAAGCTTTCTTT
CASSLGQGEAFF
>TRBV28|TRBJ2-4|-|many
TGTGCCAGCAACCCCGGAGGGGGATTGGGTAAAAACATTCAGTACTTC
CASNPGGGLGKNIQYF
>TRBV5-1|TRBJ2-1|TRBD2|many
TGCGCCAGCAGCTCAAGCGGGAGCGGCAATGAGCAGTTCTTC
CASSSSGSGNEQFF
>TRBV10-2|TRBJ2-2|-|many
TGCGCCACTATAGGGGGGCCAGGGGAGCTGTTTTTT
CATIGGPGELFF
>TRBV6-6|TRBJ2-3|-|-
TGTGCCACAGCGGAAGGGGGAGTAGATACGCAGTATTTT
CATAEGGVDTQYF
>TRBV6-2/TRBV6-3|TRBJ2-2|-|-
TGTGCCAGCAGAGGTGGCACCGGGGAGCTGTTTTTT
CASRGGTGELFF
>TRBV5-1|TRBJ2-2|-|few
TGCGCCAGCAGCCTGCCAGGGAACACCGGGGAGCTGTTTTTT
CASSLPGNTGELFF
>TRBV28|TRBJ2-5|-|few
TGTGCCAGCAGTTTAGGCAGGGGCCACCAAGAGACCCAGTACTTC
CASSLGRGHQETQYF
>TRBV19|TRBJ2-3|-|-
TGTGCCAGTAGTATAGGAGAGGTACGCACAGATACGCAGTATTTT
CASSIGEVRTDTQYF
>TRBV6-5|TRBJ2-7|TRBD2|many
TGTGCCAGCAGGTACTCTCGGTGGCCTAGCGGGAGCCACGAGCAGTACTTC
CASRYSRWPSGSHEQYF
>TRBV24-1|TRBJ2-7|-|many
TGTGCCACCAGTGATTTGGGTTACGAGCAGTACTTC
CATSDLGYEQYF
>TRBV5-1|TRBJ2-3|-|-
TGCACCAGCAGCTTGGCAGATACGCAGTATTTT
CTSSLADTQYF
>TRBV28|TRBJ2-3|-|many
TGTGCCAGCAGTTTACCCGGGAGTAGGTCAGATACGCAGTATTTT
CASSLPGSRSDTQYF
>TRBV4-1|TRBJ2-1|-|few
TGCGCCAGCAGCCAAGTGGTCTCACAGGAGCAGTTCTTC
CASSQVVSQEQFF
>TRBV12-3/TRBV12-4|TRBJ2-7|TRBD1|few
TGTGCCAGCAGTCCACAGACAGGGGGTTACGAGCAGTACTTC
CASSPQTGGYEQYF
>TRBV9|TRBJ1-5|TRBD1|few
TGTGCCAGCAGCTTGGGACAGGGGGCTCATCAGCCCCAGCATTTT
CASSLGQGAHQPQHF
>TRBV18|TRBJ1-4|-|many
TGTGCCAGCTCACCACAGTCAAGCCCCGAAAAACTGTTTTTT
CASSPQSSPEKLFF
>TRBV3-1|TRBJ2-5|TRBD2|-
TGTGCCAGCAGCCAAGGAACTAGCGGGAGTGAGACCCAGTACTTC
CASSQGTSGSETQYF
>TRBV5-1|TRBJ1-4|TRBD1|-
TGCGCCAGCAGCTTGGCAGGACCCGACAGGGGGAAGAGTGAAAAACTGTTTTTT
CASSLAGPDRGKSEKLFF
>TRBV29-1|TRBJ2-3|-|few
TGCAGCGTCCCCAACCTAGGCGGAGATACGCAGTATTTT
CSVPNLGGDTQYF
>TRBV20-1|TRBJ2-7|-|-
TGCAGTGCTAGCGAAGCCCACTACGAGCAGTACTTC
CSASEAHYEQYF
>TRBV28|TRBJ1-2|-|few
TGTGCCAGCAGTTTGGGCGGAGGCTACACCTTC
CASSLGGGYTF
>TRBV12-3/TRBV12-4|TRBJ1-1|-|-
TGTGCCAGCAGATTAGGGACACTGAACACTGAAGCTTTCTTT
CASRLGTLNTEAFF
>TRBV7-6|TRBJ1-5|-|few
TGTGCCAGCAGCTTAGCGGCAGCGGGGAATCAGCCCCAGCATTTT
CASSLAAAGNQPQHF
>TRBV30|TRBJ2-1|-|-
TGTGCCTGGAACTCGAGGAGCTCCTACAATGAGCAGTTCTTC
CAWNSRSSYNEQFF
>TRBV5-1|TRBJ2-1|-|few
TGCGCCAGCAGCTTGGCCCCAGGTACCTACAATGAGCAGTTCTTC
CASSLAPGTYNEQFF
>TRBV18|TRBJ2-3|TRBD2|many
TGTGCCAGCTCACCACGTATTCTAGCGGAACCTAGCACAGATACGCAGTATTTT
CASSPRILAEPSTDTQYF
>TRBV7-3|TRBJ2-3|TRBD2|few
TGTGCCAGCAGCATGGGTCGGACTAGCGGGGCAGATACGCAGTATTTT
CASSMGRTSGADTQYF
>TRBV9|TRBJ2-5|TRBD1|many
TGTGCCAGCAGCCTCCGGACAGGGGGGCAAGAGACCCAGTACTTC
CASSLRTGGQETQYF
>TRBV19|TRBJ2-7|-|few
TGTGCCACCTCCGATCAGACATTCTCCTACGAGCAGTACTTC
CATSDQTFSYEQYF
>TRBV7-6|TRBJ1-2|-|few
TGTGCCAGCAGCAACAGGGTCGACGGCTACACCTTC
CASSNRVDGYTF
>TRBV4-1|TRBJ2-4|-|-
TGCGCCAGCAGCCCCCCCGTTGGGGGGAACATTCAGTACTTC
CASSPPVGGNIQYF
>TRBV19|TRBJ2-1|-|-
TGTGCCAGTAGTATAGGTGGGGGCTCCTACAATGAGCAGTTCTTC
CASSIGGGSYNEQFF